Shown below are 6 T cell receptor beta chains from a single sample sequenced in a study of cytomegalovirus exposure and HLA in healthy donors. Here immunoSEQ multiplex PCR was the method, and the copy in TCRdb shows in-frame clones only, minus some. Of 85,000 to 95,000 clones listed, roughly 97% are singletons. Sequenced material: PBMCs. These receptors came from a man aged 18 to 30 in good health and CMV-seronegative.

CDR3 region: CASSADRGSNQPQHF. CDR3 DNA: TGTGCCAGCAGCGCGGACAGGGGTAGCAATCAGCCCCAGCATTTT. This chain links TRBV5-6 with TRBJ1-5, with 9 nucleotides matching TRBD1. The CDR3 consists of 15 residues. Germline V gene data show CDR1 as SGHDT and CDR2 as YYEEEE. Trimming at V came to 4 bases and at J to 0 bases, leaving 2 bases not matched to a gene.

This clone was counted a single time. V is TRBV27 and J is TRBJ1-2; D gene uncertain. V gave up 5 bases and J gave up 3 bases, with 10 bases separating them. CDR3 length: 13 amino acids. The germline V gene has CDR1 MNHEY and CDR2 SMNVEV (reference sequence). CDR3 in amino acids: CASSPTQYYGYTF. In DNA form, the CDR3 reads TGTGCCAGCAGTCCGACACAATACTATGGCTACACCTTC.

Here the CDR3 reads CASQQGRSYEQYF. CDR3 nucleotides: TGTGCCAGTCAACAGGGAAGGTCCTACGAGCAGTACTTC. The V gene is TRBV19, the J gene TRBJ2-7; D possibly corresponds to TRBD1 (6 bases). Germline values: CDR1 LNHDA, CDR2 SQIVND (reference sequence). The germline V and J ends were trimmed by 8 bases and 1 base, with 12 bases remaining between them. There are 13 residues in the CDR3.

The genes are TRBV19 and TRBJ2-7; 8 bases match TRBD1. V lost 8 bases and J lost 5; bases outside the gene matches: 26. CDR3 size: 19 residues. CDR1 LNHDA and CDR2 SQIVND come from the germline V gene (reference sequence). In DNA, the CDR3 is TGTGCCAGTGCGAGACTACCTGCACAGGGGGTGAAAGATTCTAACGAGCAGTACTTC. Protein product: CASARLPAQGVKDSNEQYF.

The chain has TRBV18 and TRBJ1-2; 7 bases line up with TRBD1. V was pared by 2 bases and J by 3 bases, with 6 bases of the junction left unmatched. CDR3 length: 15 residues. Germline lookup yields CDR1 KGHSH and CDR2 LQKENI. CDR3 DNA: TGTGCCAGCTCACCATTCGGACAGGTGGACTATGGCTACACCTTC. Translating it yields CASSPFGQVDYGYTF.

The chain joins TRBV28 to TRBJ2-1; 9 positions agree with TRBD1. J gave up 12 bases and V 1 base, and 7 bases lay outside the gene matches. The CDR3 loop spans 14 amino acids. Germline-derived CDR1 and CDR2 are MDHEN and SYDVKM. CDR3 region: CASSLLGTGPVQFF. The CDR3 bases are TGTGCCAGCAGTTTATTGGGGACAGGGCCTGTGCAGTTCTTC. Filled out from reference TRBV28 and TRBJ2-1, the complete variable domain reads DVKVTQSSRYLVKRTGEKVFLECVQDMDHENMFWYRQDPGLGLRLIYFSYDVKMKEKGDIPEGYSVSREKKERFSLILESASTNQTSMYLCASSLLGTGPVQFFGPGTRLTVL.